One sample yielded the 32 T cell receptor beta chains listed below, sequenced in a study of cytomegalovirus exposure and HLA in healthy donors. PCR involved 60 Vbeta and 13 Jbeta primers. Method: immunoSEQ multiplex PCR; TCRdb's copy keeps in-frame clones and lacks some. This sample has about 190,000 clones; around three quarters occur once, and the top ten carry under 0.85%. Specimen: PBMCs. Receptors originate from a boy between 5 and 17 years old in good health and CMV-seronegative.

The chain links TRBV30 to TRBJ2-1; a possible D gene is TRBD1 (5 bases). CDR3 length: 16 amino acids. The V end lost 1 base, the J end lost 2 bases, and 15 bases lay between the germline ends. Germline CDR1 and CDR2: GTSNPN and SVGIG (reference sequence). The CDR3 nucleotides read TGTGCCTGGAGTGCCATCACAGGAAGACCCTACAATGAGCAGTTCTTC. Translating gives CAWSAITGRPYNEQFF. The complete variable domain, with remaining parts taken from reference TRBV30 and TRBJ2-1, reads SQTIHQWPATLVQPVGSPLSLECTVEGTSNPNLYWYRQAAGRGLQLLFYSVGIGQISSEVPQNLSASRPQDRQFILSSKKLLLSDSGFYLCAWSAITGRPYNEQFFGPGTRLTVL.

V and J are TRBV7-2 and TRBJ2-3, with D maybe TRBD1 (6 bases). Germline lookup yields CDR1 SGHTA and CDR2 FQGNSA. The germline V and J ends were trimmed by 10 bases and 4 bases, with 12 bases remaining between them. The CDR3 extends over 12 amino acids. The CDR3 is CATLDSPDTQYF. CDR3 sequence (DNA): TGTGCCACCCTGGACAGCCCAGATACGCAGTATTTT.

This clone was seen more than once but under ten times. The J gene is TRBJ2-1, the V gene TRBV7-3; 7 nucleotides line up with TRBD2. Germline assignment: CDR1 SGHTA and CDR2 FQGTGA. The length of the CDR3 is 14 residues. The ends lost 5 bases at V and 7 bases at J; junction bases unmatched: 8. In DNA form, the CDR3 reads TGTGCCAGCAGCCATACCGGGACTAAGAATGAGCAGTTCTTC. This sequence encodes CASSHTGTKNEQFF.

The V gene is TRBV2, the J gene TRBJ2-5; 14 nucleotides agree with TRBD2. The CDR3 runs 16 residues. J lost 2 bases, V lost 5 bases, and 4 bases had no gene match. The V gene's germline CDR1 is SNHLY and CDR2 FYNNEI. CDR3 region: CASSTTSGGAQETQYF. As DNA, the CDR3 is TGTGCCAGCAGTACGACTAGCGGGGGGGCTCAAGAGACCCAGTACTTC.

V gene TRBV27 combines with J gene TRBJ1-6, with TRBD1 identical over 9 bases. The CDR3 covers 15 residues. The ends lost 0 bases at V and 8 bases at J; junction bases unmatched: 2. CDR1 MNHEY and CDR2 SMNVEV come from the germline V gene (reference sequence). CDR3 in amino acids: CASSLSGQGYSPLHF. For the CDR3, the DNA is TGTGCCAGCAGTTTATCGGGACAGGGATATTCACCCCTCCACTTT.

This clone was seen a few times. An end of the junction differs from the germline gene, which may be a read error. The V call is TRBV7-9, the J call TRBJ2-3; unclear D gene. Germline V gene sequence: CDR1 SEHNR, CDR2 FQNEAQ (reference sequence). The CDR3 has 14 residues. This CDR3 is CSSSLPPAKDTQYF. Here the CDR3 DNA reads TGTTCCAGCAGCTTACCACCAGCGAAAGATACGCAGTATTTT.

V and J are TRBV19 and TRBJ2-7; TRBD1 agrees at 7 bases. This CDR3 region has 16 residues. V shed 4 bases, J shed 2 bases, and the junction held 11 bases outside the gene matches. Looked up from germline, CDR1 is LNHDA and CDR2 is SQIVND (reference sequence). The CDR3, as DNA: TGTGCCAGTAGTACAGGGGGATACAAACCCCCCTACGAGCAGTACTTC. Residues: CASSTGGYKPPYEQYF.

This clone occurred a few times. This chain joins TRBV19 and TRBJ1-1; 8 bases agree with TRBD1. The CDR3 covers 13 residues. Germline values: CDR1 LNHDA, CDR2 SQIVND (reference sequence). Trimming removed 6 bases from V and 8 bases from J; junction bases left unmatched: 8. This CDR3 reads CASSLTGVAEAFF. The CDR3 DNA reads TGTGCCAGTAGCCTGACAGGGGTAGCGGAAGCTTTCTTT.

The genes are TRBV9 and TRBJ2-1; possible D gene TRBD1, 6 bases. The CDR3 loop spans 15 amino acids. Germline V gives CDR1 SGDLS, CDR2 YYNGEE. Between the trimmed V and J ends, which lost 0 bases and 7 bases, there was a span of 14 bases. The CDR3 protein is CASSVVPGEGNEQFF. In nucleotides, the CDR3 is TGTGCCAGCAGCGTAGTCCCAGGGGAAGGGAATGAGCAGTTCTTC. The full variable domain, its missing parts supplied by reference TRBV9 and TRBJ2-1, is DSGVTQTPKHLITATGQRVTLRCSPRSGDLSVYWYQQSLDQGLQFLIQYYNGEERAKGNILERFSAQQFPDLHSELNLSSLELGDSALYFCASSVVPGEGNEQFFGPGTRLTVL.

The chain recombines TRBV28 with TRBJ2-1; no clear D. The V end lost 5 bases, the J end lost 12 bases, and 14 bases lay between the germline ends. Germline CDR1 is MDHEN and CDR2 is SYDVKM. The CDR3 extends over 12 amino acids. CDR3 sequence reads: CASSPGGEGQFF. Here the CDR3 DNA reads TGTGCCAGCAGTCCCGGCGGCGAAGGGCAGTTCTTC.

The chain is built from TRBV11-3 and TRBJ1-3; D may be TRBD1 (5 bases). Deletions cut 4 bases from V and 4 bases from J, with 17 bases between. The CDR3 totals 16 residues. Per germline, CDR1 SGHNT and CDR2 YENEEA. The CDR3 region has the DNA TGTGCCAGCAGCTCACCGGGACTGCCGGACGGAAACACCATATATTTT. It is translated as CASSSPGLPDGNTIYF.

This clone has a handful of counts. The chain is built from TRBV13 and TRBJ2-1; 13 bases fit TRBD2. Trimming at V came to 5 bases and at J to 7 bases, leaving 8 bases not matched to a gene. CDR1 is PRHDT, CDR2 FYEKMQ, per germline (reference sequence). The CDR3 loop spans 16 amino acids. CDR3 bases: TGTGCCAGCAGCCCTGGACTAGCGGGAGTAATAAATGAGCAGTTCTTC. The encoded protein is CASSPGLAGVINEQFF. Combining the CDR3 with reference TRBV13 and TRBJ2-1 gives the whole variable domain AAGVIQSPRHLIKEKRETATLKCYPIPRHDTVYWYQQGPGQDPQFLISFYEKMQSDKGSIPDRFSAQQFSDYHSELNMSSLELGDSALYFCASSPGLAGVINEQFFGPGTRLTVL.

CDR3 protein: CASSERMYNEKLFF. DNA of the CDR3: TGTGCCAGCAGTGAGAGGATGTATAATGAAAAACTGTTTTTT. V and J are TRBV2 and TRBJ1-4, with D unresolved. Germline-derived CDR1 and CDR2 are SNHLY and FYNNEI. The length of the CDR3 is 14 residues. Between the trimmed V and J ends, which lost 3 bases and 4 bases, there was a span of 9 bases. The full variable domain, completed using reference TRBV2 and TRBJ1-4, is EPEVTQTPSHQVTQMGQEVILRCVPISNHLYFYWYRQILGQKVEFLVSFYNNEISEKSEIFDDQFSVERPDGSNFTLKIRSTKLEDSAMYFCASSERMYNEKLFFGSGTQLSVL.

The chain is built from TRBV5-6 and TRBJ2-7; 8 nucleotides align to TRBD1. This CDR3 is 15 amino acids long. With 2 bases clipped from V and 4 bases from J, the junction kept 8 bases outside the gene matches. Looked up from germline, CDR1 is SGHDT and CDR2 is YYEEEE. The CDR3 here is CASSFVGQGSYEQYF. Written as DNA, the CDR3 is TGTGCCAGCAGCTTCGTAGGACAGGGATCATACGAGCAGTACTTC.

This chain joins TRBV6-1 and TRBJ2-7; 8 bases are shared with TRBD1. CDR1 and CDR2 (germline): MNHNS, SASEGT. After removal of 10 bases from V and 1 base from J, the junction contained 12 bases not matched to a gene. This CDR3 contains 15 residues. The CDR3 DNA sequence: TGTGCCATCAGAGACGGACAGGGAGAATCCTACGAGCAGTACTTC. Translating it yields CAIRDGQGESYEQYF.

This chain connects TRBV12-5 to TRBJ1-2; D is unclear. This CDR3 contains 13 residues. Trimming shortened V by 9 bases and J by 4 bases, and 15 bases separated the two germline ends. The germline V gene has CDR1 LGHNT and CDR2 FRNRAP. The CDR3 DNA reads as TGTGCTAGCCATTACGGACTGTTCTATGGCTACACCTTC. It translates to CASHYGLFYGYTF.

V gene TRBV19 combines with J gene TRBJ2-3; 13 nucleotides line up with TRBD2. This CDR3 has 17 amino acids. The V and J ends lost 4 bases and 5 bases, in that order; junction bases with no gene match: 9. Germline V lookup: CDR1 LNHDA, CDR2 SQIVND (reference sequence). The CDR3 nucleotides are TGTGCCAGTAGTACCCACGGACTAGCGGGGGCAGTAGATACGCAGTATTTT. Amino acids: CASSTHGLAGAVDTQYF.

The gene calls are TRBV11-2 and TRBJ2-1; possible D gene TRBD2, 5 bases. V lost 5 bases to trimming and J lost 0 bases, with 14 bases between them. Germline V lookup: CDR1 SGHAT, CDR2 FQNNGV. CDR3 length: 16 residues. In DNA, the CDR3 is TGTGCCAGCAGCCCAATAAAGCGGTTCTCCTACAATGAGCAGTTCTTC. As protein: CASSPIKRFSYNEQFF.

The chain uses TRBV5-1 and TRBJ2-3; 7 positions match TRBD1. The CDR3 has 13 amino acids. From germline, CDR1 is SGHRS and CDR2 YFSETQ. Losses at the gene ends were 7 bases for V and 2 bases for J; bases not matched to a gene: 4. The CDR3 region has the DNA TGCGCCAGCGACGACAGGGACACAGATACGCAGTATTTT. Amino acids: CASDDRDTDTQYF.

The chain uses TRBV6-1 and TRBJ1-2; possibly TRBD1 for D (6 bases). The CDR3 totals 15 residues. The germline V gene has CDR1 MNHNS and CDR2 SASEGT. The germline V and J ends were trimmed by 1 base and 4 bases, with 13 bases remaining between them. Here the CDR3 DNA reads TGTGCCAGCAGTGAAGACGGGACACCGGCCTATGGCTACACCTTC. It specifies CASSEDGTPAYGYTF.

The chain employs TRBV9 and TRBJ1-1; D is unresolved. The CDR3 has 13 residues. The V and J ends lost 0 bases and 4 bases respectively, with 7 bases between them. Germline V CDR1 and CDR2: SGDLS, YYNGEE. For the CDR3, the DNA is TGTGCCAGCAGCGTAGGTCCGTTCACTGAAGCTTTCTTT. It yields the protein CASSVGPFTEAFF.

The chain links TRBV12-5 to TRBJ1-5, with D unresolved. CDR3 length: 16 amino acids. V was shortened by 1 base and J by 5 bases, with 15 bases between the two germline ends. CDR1 is LGHNT, CDR2 FRNRAP, per germline. Here the CDR3 reads CASGLERSTGDQPQHF. Here the CDR3 DNA reads TGTGCTAGTGGTTTGGAAAGGAGCACGGGAGATCAGCCCCAGCATTTT.

The chain carries TRBV18 and TRBJ1-1; D call uncertain. The CDR3 covers 13 residues. Between the trimmed V and J ends, which lost 4 bases and 1 base, there was a span of 7 bases. Per the germline V gene, CDR1 is KGHSH and CDR2 is LQKENI. The CDR3 sequence: CASSLTQNTEAFF. The CDR3 nucleotides read TGTGCCAGCTCACTGACACAGAACACTGAAGCTTTCTTT.

The chain has TRBV9 and TRBJ2-2; 9 nucleotides align to TRBD2. The junction had 9 bases not matched to a gene; V was cut back by 4 bases and J by 5 bases. CDR1 and CDR2 from the germline V gene are SGDLS and YYNGEE. CDR3 length equals 16 residues. The chain's CDR3 is CASSPGTSPTTGELFF. DNA of the CDR3: TGTGCCAGCAGCCCTGGGACTAGCCCGACGACCGGGGAGCTGTTTTTT.

The chain employs TRBV5-5 and TRBJ1-5, with D uncertain. The length of the CDR3 is 15 residues. V was pared by 0 bases and J by 4 bases, with 11 bases between. The germline CDR1 and CDR2 sequences are SGHKS and YYEKEE (reference sequence). DNA for the CDR3: TGTGCCAGCAGCTTGGGACTAAACCCTAATCAGCCCCAGCATTTT. Amino acid sequence: CASSLGLNPNQPQHF.

In this sample, this clone turned up once. V gene TRBV4-2 combines with J gene TRBJ2-1; 13 bases are a match to TRBD2. The germline gives CDR1 LGHNA, CDR2 YNFKEQ. Losses at the gene ends were 0 bases for V and 0 bases for J; bases not matched to a gene: 5. The CDR3 length is 19 residues. This CDR3 is CASSQEGTSGVSSYNEQFF. The CDR3 bases are TGTGCCAGCAGCCAAGAAGGGACTAGCGGGGTTAGCTCCTACAATGAGCAGTTCTTC.

As regards this clone: One end of the junction fails to match germline, which may point to a read error. This chain uses TRBV27 with TRBJ1-6; D is unclear. This CDR3 spans 12 amino acids. Per the germline V gene, CDR1 is MNHEY and CDR2 is SMNVEV (reference sequence). CDR3 residues: CASSSFNSPLHF. CDR3 DNA sequence: TGTGCCAGCAGTTCCTTTAATTCACCCCTCCACTTT.

The rearrangement links TRBV5-4 to TRBJ1-1; D remains ambiguous. V lost 4 bases and J lost 1, with 11 bases in between. CDR3 size: 14 residues. Germline V CDR1 and CDR2: SGHNT, YYREEE (reference sequence). The CDR3 DNA follows: TGTGCCAGCAGCCCAGCGGTAGGGAACACTGAAGCTTTCTTT. Residues: CASSPAVGNTEAFF.

Remarks on this clone: A junction end diverges from the germline sequence, so it may reflect a read error. This CDR3 is also generated by other DNA sequences in the sample. The V and J genes are TRBV6-6 and TRBJ2-7, with D perhaps matching TRBD2 (7 bases). This CDR3 contains 15 residues. Germline CDR1 reads MNHNY; CDR2 reads SVGAGI (reference sequence). The DNA of the CDR3 is TGTGCCAGCAGTCCTCGGGGGGCCAGCTCCTACGAGCAGTATTTC. Encoded protein: CASSPRGASSYEQYF.

The V call is TRBV4-1, the J call TRBJ2-5; D remains unclear. The DNA end lines up better with TRBJ2-7; the J call may be wrong. There are 14 residues in the CDR3. The V gene's germline CDR1 is MGHRA and CDR2 YSYEKL. The CDR3 DNA reads as TGCGCCAGCAGCCAAGGTTTGGGCTCCTACGAGCAGTACTTC. This encodes CASSQGLGSYEQYF.

This chain uses TRBV18 with TRBJ2-5; 8 bases fit TRBD2. The germline V gene encodes CDR1 KGHSH and CDR2 LQKENI. V gave up 1 base and J gave up 2 bases; unmatched junction bases: 12. This CDR3 comprises 18 residues. CDR3 sequence (DNA): TGTGCCAGCTCACCACGCAGTGGCGGGGGGCCTTTTCAAGAGACCCAGTACTTC. It yields the protein CASSPRSGGGPFQETQYF.

This clone has a count of ten or more. The chain employs TRBV4-1 and TRBJ2-5; 8 nucleotides align to TRBD2. With V trimmed by 1 base and J by 2 bases, 0 bases remained unmatched. Per germline, CDR1 MGHRA and CDR2 YSYEKL. This CDR3 spans 14 amino acids. Here the CDR3 DNA reads TGCGCCAGCAGCCAAGCGGGGGGGCAAGAGACCCAGTACTTC. Residues: CASSQAGGQETQYF.